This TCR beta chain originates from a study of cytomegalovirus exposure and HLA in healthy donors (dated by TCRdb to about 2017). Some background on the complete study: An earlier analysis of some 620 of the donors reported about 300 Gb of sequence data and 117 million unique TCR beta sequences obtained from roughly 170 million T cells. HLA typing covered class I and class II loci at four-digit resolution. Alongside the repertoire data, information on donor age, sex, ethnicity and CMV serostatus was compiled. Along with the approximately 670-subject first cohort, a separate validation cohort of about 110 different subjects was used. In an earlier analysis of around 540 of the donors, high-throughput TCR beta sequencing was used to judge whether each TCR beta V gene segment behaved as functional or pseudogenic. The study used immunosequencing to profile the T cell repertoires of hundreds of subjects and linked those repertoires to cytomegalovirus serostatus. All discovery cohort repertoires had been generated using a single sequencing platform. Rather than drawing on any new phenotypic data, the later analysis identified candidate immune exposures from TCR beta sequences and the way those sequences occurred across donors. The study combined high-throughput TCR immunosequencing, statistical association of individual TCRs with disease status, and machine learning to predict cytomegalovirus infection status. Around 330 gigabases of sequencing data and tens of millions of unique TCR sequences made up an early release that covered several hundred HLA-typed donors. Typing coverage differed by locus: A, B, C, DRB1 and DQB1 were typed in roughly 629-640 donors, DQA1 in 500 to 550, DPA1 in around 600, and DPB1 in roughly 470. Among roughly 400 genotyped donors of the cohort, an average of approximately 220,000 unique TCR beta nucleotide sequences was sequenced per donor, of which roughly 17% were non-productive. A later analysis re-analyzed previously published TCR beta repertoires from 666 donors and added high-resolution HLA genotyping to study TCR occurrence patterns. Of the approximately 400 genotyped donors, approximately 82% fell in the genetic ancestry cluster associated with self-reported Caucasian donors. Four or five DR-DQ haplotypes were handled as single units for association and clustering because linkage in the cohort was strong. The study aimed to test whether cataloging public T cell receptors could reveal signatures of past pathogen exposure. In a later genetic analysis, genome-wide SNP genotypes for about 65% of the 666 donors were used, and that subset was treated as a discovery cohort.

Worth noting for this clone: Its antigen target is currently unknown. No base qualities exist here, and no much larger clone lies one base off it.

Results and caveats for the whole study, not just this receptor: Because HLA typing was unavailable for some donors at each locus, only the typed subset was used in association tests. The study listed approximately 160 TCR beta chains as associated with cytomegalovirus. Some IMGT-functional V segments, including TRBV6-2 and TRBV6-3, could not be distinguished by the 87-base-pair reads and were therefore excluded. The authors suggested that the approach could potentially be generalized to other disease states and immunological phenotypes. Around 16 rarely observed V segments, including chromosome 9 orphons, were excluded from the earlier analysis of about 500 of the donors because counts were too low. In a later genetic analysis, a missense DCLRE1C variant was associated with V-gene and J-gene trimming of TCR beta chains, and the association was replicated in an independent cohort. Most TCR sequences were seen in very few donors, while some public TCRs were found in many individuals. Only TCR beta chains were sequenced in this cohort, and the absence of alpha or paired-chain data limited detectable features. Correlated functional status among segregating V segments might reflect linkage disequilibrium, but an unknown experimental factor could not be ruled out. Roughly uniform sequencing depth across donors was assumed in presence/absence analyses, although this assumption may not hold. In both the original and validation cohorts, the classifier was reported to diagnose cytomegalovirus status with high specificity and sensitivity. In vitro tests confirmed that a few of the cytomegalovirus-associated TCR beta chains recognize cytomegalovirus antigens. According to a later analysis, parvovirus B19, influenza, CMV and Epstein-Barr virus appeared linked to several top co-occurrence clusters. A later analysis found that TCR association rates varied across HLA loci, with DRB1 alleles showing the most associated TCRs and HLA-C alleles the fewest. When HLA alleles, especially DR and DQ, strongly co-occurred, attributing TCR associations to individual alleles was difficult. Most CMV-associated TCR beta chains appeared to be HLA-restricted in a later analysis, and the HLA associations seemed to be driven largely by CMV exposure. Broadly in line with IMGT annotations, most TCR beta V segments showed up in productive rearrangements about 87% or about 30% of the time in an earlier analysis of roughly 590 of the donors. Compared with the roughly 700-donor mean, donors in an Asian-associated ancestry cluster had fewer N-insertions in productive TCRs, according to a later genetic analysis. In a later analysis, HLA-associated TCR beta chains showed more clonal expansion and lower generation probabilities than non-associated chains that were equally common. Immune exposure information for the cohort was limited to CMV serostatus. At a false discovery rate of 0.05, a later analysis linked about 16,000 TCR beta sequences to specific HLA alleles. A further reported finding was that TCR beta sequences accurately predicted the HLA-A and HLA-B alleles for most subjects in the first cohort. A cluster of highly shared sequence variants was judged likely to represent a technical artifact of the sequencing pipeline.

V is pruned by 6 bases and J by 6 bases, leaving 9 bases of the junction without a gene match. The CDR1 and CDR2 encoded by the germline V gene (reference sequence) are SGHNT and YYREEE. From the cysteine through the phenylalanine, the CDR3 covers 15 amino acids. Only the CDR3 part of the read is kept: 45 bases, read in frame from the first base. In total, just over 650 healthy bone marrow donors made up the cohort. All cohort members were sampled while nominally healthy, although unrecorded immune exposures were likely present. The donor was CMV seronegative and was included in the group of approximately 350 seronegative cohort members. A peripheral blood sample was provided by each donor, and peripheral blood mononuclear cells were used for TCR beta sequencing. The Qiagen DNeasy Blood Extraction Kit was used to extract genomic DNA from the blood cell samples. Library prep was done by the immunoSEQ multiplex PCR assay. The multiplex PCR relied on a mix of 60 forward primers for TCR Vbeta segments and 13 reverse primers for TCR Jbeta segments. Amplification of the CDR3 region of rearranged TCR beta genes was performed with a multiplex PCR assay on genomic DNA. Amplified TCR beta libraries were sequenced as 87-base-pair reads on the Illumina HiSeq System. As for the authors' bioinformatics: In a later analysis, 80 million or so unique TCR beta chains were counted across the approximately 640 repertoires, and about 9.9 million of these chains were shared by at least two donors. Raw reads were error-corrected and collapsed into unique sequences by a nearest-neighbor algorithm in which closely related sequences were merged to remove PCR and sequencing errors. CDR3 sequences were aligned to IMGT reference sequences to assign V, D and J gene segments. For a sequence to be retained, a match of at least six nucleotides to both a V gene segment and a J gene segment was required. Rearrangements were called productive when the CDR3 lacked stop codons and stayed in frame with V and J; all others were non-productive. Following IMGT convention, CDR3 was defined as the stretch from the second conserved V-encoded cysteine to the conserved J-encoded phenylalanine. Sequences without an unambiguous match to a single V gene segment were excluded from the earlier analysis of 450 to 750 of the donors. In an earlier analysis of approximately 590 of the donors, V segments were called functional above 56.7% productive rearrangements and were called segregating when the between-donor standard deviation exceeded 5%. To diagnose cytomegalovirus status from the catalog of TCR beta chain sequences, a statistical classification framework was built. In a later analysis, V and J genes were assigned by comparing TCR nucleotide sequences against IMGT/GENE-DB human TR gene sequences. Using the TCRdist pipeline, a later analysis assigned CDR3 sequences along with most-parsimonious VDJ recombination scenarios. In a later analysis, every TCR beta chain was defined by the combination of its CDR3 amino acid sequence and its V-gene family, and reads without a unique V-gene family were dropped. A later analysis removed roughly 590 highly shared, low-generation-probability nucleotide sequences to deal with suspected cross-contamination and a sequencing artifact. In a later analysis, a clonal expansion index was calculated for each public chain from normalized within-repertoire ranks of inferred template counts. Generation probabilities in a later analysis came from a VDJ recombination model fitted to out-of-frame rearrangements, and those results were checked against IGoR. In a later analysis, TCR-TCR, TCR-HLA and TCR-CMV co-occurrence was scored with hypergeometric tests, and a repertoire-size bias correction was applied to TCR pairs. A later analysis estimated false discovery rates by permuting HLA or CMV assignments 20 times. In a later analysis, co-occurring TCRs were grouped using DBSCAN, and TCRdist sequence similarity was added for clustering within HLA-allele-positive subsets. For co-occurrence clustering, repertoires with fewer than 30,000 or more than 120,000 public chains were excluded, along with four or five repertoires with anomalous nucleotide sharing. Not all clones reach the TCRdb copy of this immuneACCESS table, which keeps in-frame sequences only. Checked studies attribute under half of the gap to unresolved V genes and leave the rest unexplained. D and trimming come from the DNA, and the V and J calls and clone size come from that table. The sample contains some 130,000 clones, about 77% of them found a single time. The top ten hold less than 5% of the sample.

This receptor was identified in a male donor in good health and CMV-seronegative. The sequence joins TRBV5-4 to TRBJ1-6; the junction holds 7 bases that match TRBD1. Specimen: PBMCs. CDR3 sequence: CASTPGDRVNSPLHF. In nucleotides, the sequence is TGTGCCAGCACCCCGGGAGACAGGGTTAATTCACCCCTCCACTTT. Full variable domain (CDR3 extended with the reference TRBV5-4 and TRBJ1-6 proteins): ETGVTQSPTHLIKTRGQQVTLRCSSQSGHNTVSWYQQALGQGPQFIFQYYREEENGRGNFPPRFSGLQFPNYSSELNVNALELDDSALYLCASTPGDRVNSPLHFGNGTRLTVT.